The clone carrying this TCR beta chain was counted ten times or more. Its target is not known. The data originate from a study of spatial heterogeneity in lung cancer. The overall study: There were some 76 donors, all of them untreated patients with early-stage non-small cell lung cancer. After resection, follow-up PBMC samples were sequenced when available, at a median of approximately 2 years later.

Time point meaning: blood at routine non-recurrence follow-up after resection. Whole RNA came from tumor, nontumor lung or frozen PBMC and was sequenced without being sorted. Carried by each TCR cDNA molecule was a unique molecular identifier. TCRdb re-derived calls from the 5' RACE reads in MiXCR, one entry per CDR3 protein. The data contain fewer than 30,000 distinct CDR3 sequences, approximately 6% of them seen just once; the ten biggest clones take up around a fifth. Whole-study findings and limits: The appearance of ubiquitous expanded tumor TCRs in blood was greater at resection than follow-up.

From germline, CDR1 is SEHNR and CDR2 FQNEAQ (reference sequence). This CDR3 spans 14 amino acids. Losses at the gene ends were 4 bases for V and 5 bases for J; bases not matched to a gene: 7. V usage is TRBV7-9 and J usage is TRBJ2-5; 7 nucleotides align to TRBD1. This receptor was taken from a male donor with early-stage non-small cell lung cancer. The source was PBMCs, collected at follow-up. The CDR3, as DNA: TGTGCCAGCAGCTCCCTATTAGGGGGCGAGACCCAGTACTTC. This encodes CASSSLLGGETQYF.